Listed below are T cell receptor beta chains from one sample, sequenced in a study of blood T cells in healthy people across ages. TCRdb fed the 5' RACE reads into MiXCR, producing one record per CDR3 protein. The sample comprises fewer than 650,000 distinct CDR3 sequences, 27% of which are singletons, and 3.6% rests with the top ten. This sample also belongs to another study, concerning T cells of mothers and their children.

Sequenced sample: blood. All receptors come from a boy between 2 and 15 years old in good health. Both conserved end residues are part of each CDR3. The D gene is left open where the match is weak. For some rows the clone size is stated as once, few or many, or as a class when expanded; others skip it.

abundance: NA
v_gene: TRBV18
d_gene: TRBD1
j_gene: TRBJ2-3
CDR3aa: CASSTWTGRNTQYF
CDR3nt: TGTGCCAGCTCCACCTGGACAGGGCGAAATACGCAGTATTTT

abundance: NA
v_gene: TRBV3-1
d_gene: TRBD1
j_gene: TRBJ2-7
CDR3aa: CASSTRDRGAEQYF
CDR3nt: TGTGCCAGCAGCACCCGGGACAGGGGAGCCGAGCAGTACTTC

abundance: few
v_gene: TRBV6-5
d_gene: TRBD1
j_gene: TRBJ1-4
CDR3aa: CASTTHQGAGYAFF
CDR3nt: TGTGCCAGCACTACCCATCAGGGGGCTGGATATGCGTTTTTT

abundance: NA
v_gene: TRBV7-2
d_gene: TRBD2
j_gene: TRBJ2-7
CDR3aa: CASSFSGLGLDEQYF
CDR3nt: TGTGCCAGCAGCTTCTCGGGACTAGGGCTTGACGAGCAGTACTTC

abundance: few
v_gene: TRBV27
d_gene: NA
j_gene: TRBJ1-4
CDR3aa: CATFKLFF
CDR3nt: TGTGCCACGTTTAAACTGTTTTTT

abundance: NA
v_gene: TRBV6-2/TRBV6-3
d_gene: TRBD1
j_gene: TRBJ1-2
CDR3aa: CASSYRTGTNYGYTF
CDR3nt: TGTGCCAGCAGTTACAGGACAGGTACTAACTATGGCTACACCTTC

abundance: many
v_gene: TRBV7-2
d_gene: NA
j_gene: TRBJ1-2
CDR3aa: CASRPGVIYGYTF
CDR3nt: TGTGCCAGCAGACCAGGGGTTATCTATGGCTACACCTTC

abundance: once
v_gene: TRBV5-1
d_gene: NA
j_gene: TRBJ2-4
CDR3aa: CASSLEARAKNIQYF
CDR3nt: TGCGCCAGCAGCTTGGAGGCCAGAGCCAAAAACATTCAGTACTTC

abundance: once
v_gene: TRBV9
d_gene: NA
j_gene: TRBJ2-3
CDR3aa: CASSVEGGPRADTQYF
CDR3nt: TGTGCCAGCAGCGTAGAGGGCGGACCTCGCGCAGATACGCAGTATTTT

abundance: few
v_gene: TRBV30
d_gene: NA
j_gene: TRBJ1-5
CDR3aa: CAWKTYTAISNQPQHF
CDR3nt: TGTGCCTGGAAAACATATACAGCTATTAGCAATCAGCCCCAGCATTTT

abundance: NA
v_gene: TRBV5-5
d_gene: NA
j_gene: TRBJ2-5
CDR3aa: CASSLGGALETQYF
CDR3nt: TGTGCCAGCAGCTTGGGAGGGGCCCTAGAGACCCAGTACTTC

abundance: NA
v_gene: TRBV29-1
d_gene: TRBD1
j_gene: TRBJ2-7
CDR3aa: CSVRTGFDEQYF
CDR3nt: TGCAGCGTTCGGACAGGGTTTGACGAGCAGTACTTC

abundance: NA
v_gene: TRBV19
d_gene: TRBD2
j_gene: TRBJ2-7
CDR3aa: CASSMGGYNEQYF
CDR3nt: TGTGCCAGTAGTATGGGAGGGTACAATGAGCAGTACTTC

abundance: NA
v_gene: TRBV12-5
d_gene: NA
j_gene: TRBJ2-4
CDR3aa: CASGLVMGWENIQYF
CDR3nt: TGTGCTAGTGGTTTGGTAATGGGGTGGGAAAACATTCAGTACTTC

abundance: NA
v_gene: TRBV7-9
d_gene: NA
j_gene: TRBJ1-2
CDR3aa: CASSLYLGGYGYTF
CDR3nt: TGTGCCAGCAGCTTATATCTGGGTGGCTATGGCTACACCTTC

abundance: few
v_gene: TRBV29-1
d_gene: TRBD2
j_gene: TRBJ2-3
CDR3aa: CSVDGGGPTDTQYF
CDR3nt: TGCAGCGTTGACGGCGGGGGGCCCACAGATACGCAGTATTTT

abundance: NA
v_gene: TRBV6-2/TRBV6-3
d_gene: NA
j_gene: TRBJ2-7
CDR3aa: CASSYVARGPYEQYF
CDR3nt: TGTGCCAGCAGTTACGTGGCGCGAGGGCCATACGAGCAGTACTTC

abundance: few
v_gene: TRBV12-3/TRBV12-4
d_gene: NA
j_gene: TRBJ2-2
CDR3aa: CAIRGAGGESGELFF
CDR3nt: TGTGCCATCCGAGGTGCCGGGGGAGAGAGCGGGGAGCTGTTTTTT

abundance: NA
v_gene: TRBV19
d_gene: TRBD2
j_gene: TRBJ2-1
CDR3aa: CASSKTSGTNNEQFF
CDR3nt: TGTGCCAGTAGTAAGACTAGCGGGACAAACAATGAGCAGTTCTTC

abundance: few
v_gene: TRBV3-1
d_gene: NA
j_gene: TRBJ1-2
CDR3aa: CASSQSFDYGYTF
CDR3nt: TGTGCCAGCAGCCAATCCTTTGACTATGGCTACACCTTC

abundance: NA
v_gene: TRBV5-1
d_gene: TRBD1
j_gene: TRBJ2-7
CDR3aa: CASSNGQGQVYEQYF
CDR3nt: TGCGCCAGCAGCAACGGACAGGGCCAAGTCTACGAGCAGTACTTC

abundance: NA
v_gene: TRBV6-2/TRBV6-3
d_gene: NA
j_gene: TRBJ2-6
CDR3aa: CASSYGGPGANVLTF
CDR3nt: TGTGCCAGCAGTTATGGGGGTCCGGGGGCCAACGTCCTGACTTTC

abundance: NA
v_gene: TRBV6-2/TRBV6-3
d_gene: TRBD1
j_gene: TRBJ1-2
CDR3aa: CASRSTGTGYGYTF
CDR3nt: TGTGCCAGCAGATCGACAGGGACGGGCTATGGCTACACCTTC

abundance: few
v_gene: TRBV5-1
d_gene: NA
j_gene: TRBJ1-3
CDR3aa: CASSPETGNTIYF
CDR3nt: TGCGCCAGCAGCCCAGAGACCGGAAACACCATATATTTT

abundance: NA
v_gene: TRBV3-1
d_gene: NA
j_gene: TRBJ2-2
CDR3aa: CASSPPLASGELFF
CDR3nt: TGTGCCAGCAGCCCACCACTAGCTTCCGGGGAGCTGTTTTTT

abundance: NA
v_gene: TRBV20-1
d_gene: NA
j_gene: TRBJ2-1
CDR3aa: CSAFREGGEQFF
CDR3nt: TGCAGTGCTTTCCGCGAGGGTGGCGAGCAGTTCTTC

abundance: NA
v_gene: TRBV12-3/TRBV12-4
d_gene: NA
j_gene: TRBJ2-4
CDR3aa: CASSNPRGGSGNIQYF
CDR3nt: TGTGCCAGCAGCAACCCCAGGGGGGGTTCCGGGAACATTCAGTACTTC

abundance: few
v_gene: TRBV5-1
d_gene: NA
j_gene: TRBJ2-6
CDR3aa: CASSRRSGGFSGANVLTF
CDR3nt: TGCGCCAGCAGCCGGCGCTCCGGAGGCTTCTCTGGGGCCAACGTCCTGACTTTC

abundance: NA
v_gene: TRBV14
d_gene: NA
j_gene: TRBJ1-6
CDR3aa: CASSKGGVYNSPLHF
CDR3nt: TGTGCCAGCAGCAAAGGGGGGGTCTATAATTCACCCCTCCACTTT

abundance: few
v_gene: TRBV7-2
d_gene: TRBD2
j_gene: TRBJ2-5
CDR3aa: CASSSDAGGSKTQYF
CDR3nt: TGTGCCAGCAGCTCCGACGCCGGGGGGTCCAAGACCCAGTACTTC

abundance: few
v_gene: TRBV2
d_gene: NA
j_gene: TRBJ2-5
CDR3aa: CASKGLEETQYF
CDR3nt: TGTGCCAGCAAGGGGCTAGAAGAGACCCAGTACTTC

abundance: NA
v_gene: TRBV6-6
d_gene: NA
j_gene: TRBJ1-1
CDR3aa: CASSYSNAAEAFF
CDR3nt: TGTGCCAGCAGTTACTCGAACGCCGCTGAAGCTTTCTTT

abundance: few
v_gene: TRBV29-1
d_gene: NA
j_gene: TRBJ1-3
CDR3aa: CSVEEGTGNTIYF
CDR3nt: TGCAGCGTTGAAGAGGGGACTGGAAACACCATATATTTT

abundance: few
v_gene: TRBV7-2
d_gene: TRBD2
j_gene: TRBJ2-7
CDR3aa: CASSSGLAGEDEQYF
CDR3nt: TGTGCCAGCAGCTCGGGACTAGCGGGAGAGGACGAGCAGTACTTC

abundance: NA
v_gene: TRBV7-2
d_gene: NA
j_gene: TRBJ1-1
CDR3aa: CASSPRENTEAFF
CDR3nt: TGTGCCAGCAGCCCAAGGGAGAACACTGAAGCTTTCTTT

abundance: NA
v_gene: TRBV18
d_gene: NA
j_gene: TRBJ1-2
CDR3aa: CASSPGQSGYGYTF
CDR3nt: TGTGCCAGCTCACCAGGACAGTCGGGGTATGGCTACACCTTC

abundance: few
v_gene: TRBV30
d_gene: NA
j_gene: TRBJ1-2
CDR3aa: CAWTGFGDYGYTF
CDR3nt: TGTGCCTGGACGGGATTTGGAGACTATGGCTACACCTTC

abundance: NA
v_gene: TRBV7-6
d_gene: NA
j_gene: TRBJ2-7
CDR3aa: CASSRTRYYEQYF
CDR3nt: TGTGCCAGCAGCCGGACTCGCTACTACGAGCAGTACTTC

abundance: NA
v_gene: TRBV27
d_gene: NA
j_gene: TRBJ1-1
CDR3aa: CASRTQGSTEAFF
CDR3nt: TGTGCCAGCAGGACGCAGGGGTCCACTGAAGCTTTCTTT

abundance: few
v_gene: TRBV6-6
d_gene: NA
j_gene: TRBJ1-6
CDR3aa: CASSAQGDSPLHF
CDR3nt: TGTGCCAGCAGTGCCCAGGGCGATTCACCCCTCCACTTT

abundance: NA
v_gene: TRBV20-1
d_gene: TRBD2
j_gene: TRBJ2-1
CDR3aa: CSARDDWRSGTSGELMHNEQFF
CDR3nt: TGCAGTGCTAGAGATGATTGGCGCTCCGGGACTAGCGGGGAACTAATGCACAATGAGCAGTTCTTC

abundance: few
v_gene: TRBV4-2
d_gene: TRBD2
j_gene: TRBJ2-3
CDR3aa: CASSDGAGGTDTQYF
CDR3nt: TGTGCCAGCAGCGACGGAGCGGGGGGGACAGATACGCAGTATTTT